This T cell receptor beta chain originates from a study of blood T cell repertoires in COVID-19. Overall study: Samples of COVID-19 (acute and convalescent) were obtained from the United States, Italy and Spain.

Original processing methods: Nucleated cell number was recorded as an estimate derived from reference gene primer amplification. The method was immunoSEQ multiplex PCR; TCRdb's version includes in-frame clones alone and lacks a portion of them. V, J and clone size were drawn from that table, and D and trimming were deduced from the DNA. The table has about 160,000 clones, 85% seen once. Germline-derived CDR1 and CDR2 are SGHVS and FQNEAQ. With 3 bases removed from V and 2 bases from J, the gap between germline ends came to 10 bases. This CDR3 contains 14 residues. The V gene is TRBV7-8, the J gene TRBJ1-1, with a weak D call TRBD1 (6 bases). This receptor was obtained from a human donor with acute or convalescent COVID-19. The donor label of this sample is uncertain. The sequencing input was peripheral blood. The CDR3 DNA reads TGTGCCAGCAGCTTCCGGACAGAAAACACTGAAGCTTTCTTT. This translates into CASSFRTENTEAFF.